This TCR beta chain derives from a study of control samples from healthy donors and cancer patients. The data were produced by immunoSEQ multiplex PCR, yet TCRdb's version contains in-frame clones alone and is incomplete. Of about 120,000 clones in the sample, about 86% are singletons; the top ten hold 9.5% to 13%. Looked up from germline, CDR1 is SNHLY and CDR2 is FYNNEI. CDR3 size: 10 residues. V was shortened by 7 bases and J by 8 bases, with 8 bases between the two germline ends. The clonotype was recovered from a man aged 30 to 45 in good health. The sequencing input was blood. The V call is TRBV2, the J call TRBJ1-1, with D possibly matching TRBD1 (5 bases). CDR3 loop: CASKRGEAFF. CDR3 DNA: TGTGCCAGCAAAAGGGGCGAAGCTTTCTTT.